A selection of T cell receptor beta chains follows, all from one sample in a study of blood T cell repertoires in COVID-19. Libraries were prepared by immunoSEQ multiplex PCR; TCRdb keeps only in-frame clonotypes and omits some of them. The sample includes about 400,000 clones, roughly 90% of them seen just once. Sequencing was done on a sample of PBMCs or T cells enriched from blood (not recorded which). Source of these receptors: a middle-aged woman with acute COVID-19. Both conserved end residues are part of each CDR3. Fields, in order: J gene, V gene, clone size, D gene, CDR3 protein, CDR3 DNA. A D gene is named only where the DNA matches it firmly. The size of a clone is reported for some rows only, either as once, few or many, or as a class for expanded clones.

TRBJ2-3 TRBV24-1 . . CATKEADTQYF TGTGCCACCAAGGAGGCAGATACGCAGTATTTT
TRBJ1-2 TRBV5-4 . . CASSEDSLANYGYTF TGTGCCAGCAGCGAGGACAGCCTAGCTAACTATGGCTACACCTTC
TRBJ1-1 TRBV6-5 . TRBD1 CASSRTGTRNTEAFF TGTGCCAGCAGCCGGACAGGGACGAGAAACACTGAAGCTTTCTTT
TRBJ2-3 TRBV6-4 . TRBD1 CASSAGQGTDTQYF TGTGCCAGCAGTGCGGGACAGGGCACAGATACGCAGTATTTT
TRBJ1-5 TRBV6-5 . TRBD1 CASSYSWTGSQPQHF TGTGCCAGCAGTTACTCTTGGACAGGGAGTCAGCCCCAGCATTTT
TRBJ1-1 TRBV7-9 once . CASSLEQAYNTEAFF TGTGCCAGCAGCTTAGAACAGGCATACAACACTGAAGCTTTCTTT
TRBJ1-4 TRBV30 . TRBD1 CAWTDGQGPNEKLFF TGTGCCTGGACTGACGGACAGGGACCTAATGAAAAACTGTTTTTT
TRBJ2-2 TRBV30 . . CAWSVRSNTGELFF TGTGCCTGGAGTGTACGTAGTAACACCGGGGAGCTGTTTTTT
TRBJ2-1 TRBV5-1 . . CASSTQGAFNNEQFF TGCGCCAGCAGCACACAGGGAGCCTTTAACAATGAGCAGTTCTTC
TRBJ2-1 TRBV14 . TRBD2 CASMMTRRKKPGTSGEYNEQFF TGTGCCAGCATGATGACCAGACGAAAAAAACCCGGGACTAGCGGGGAATACAATGAGCAGTTCTTC
TRBJ2-7 TRBV5-1 . TRBD2 CASRRTSGGEQYF TGCGCCAGCAGGCGGACTAGCGGGGGCGAGCAGTACTTC
TRBJ2-7 TRBV6-5 once TRBD2 CAIPAYAGDSYEQYF TGTGCCATCCCGGCGTACGCGGGGGACTCCTACGAGCAGTACTTC
TRBJ2-1 TRBV11-2 few TRBD2 CASSYILAGGYNEQFF TGTGCCAGCAGCTATATACTAGCGGGGGGTTACAATGAGCAGTTCTTC
TRBJ2-3 TRBV2 . TRBD2 CASRSTSGDSTDTQYF TGTGCCAGCCGGTCGACTAGCGGGGATAGCACAGATACGCAGTATTTT
TRBJ2-1 TRBV29-1 . TRBD1 CSVGQSNEQFF TGCAGCGTGGGACAGTCCAATGAGCAGTTCTTC
TRBJ2-2 TRBV5-1 . . CASSLVEANTGELFF TGCGCCAGCAGCTTGGTTGAGGCGAACACCGGGGAGCTGTTTTTT
TRBJ1-4 TRBV25-1 . . CASSEPIRGDANEKLFF TGTGCCAGCAGTGAACCCATACGCGGGGACGCTAATGAAAAACTGTTTTTT
TRBJ2-1 TRBV5-5 . TRBD2 CASSRWRAGADNEQFF TGTGCCAGCAGCAGATGGCGAGCGGGGGCGGACAATGAGCAGTTCTTC
TRBJ2-7 TRBV18 . TRBD2 CASSPPTSGSYEQYF TGTGCCAGCTCACCCCCGACTAGCGGGTCCTACGAGCAGTACTTC
TRBJ1-2 TRBV4-2 . . CASSLANPREGYTF TGTGCCAGCAGCCTCGCGAACCCGAGGGAAGGCTACACCTTC
TRBJ1-2 TRBV7-2 once . CASSLDTTNYGYTF TGTGCCAGCAGCTTGGACACTACTAACTATGGCTACACCTTC
TRBJ1-2 TRBV5-1 . . CASSRDTGNYGYTF TGCGCCAGCAGCAGAGACACAGGGAACTATGGCTACACCTTC
TRBJ1-2 TRBV24-1 . . CATSAPNYGYTF TGTGCCACCAGTGCCCCAAACTATGGCTACACCTTC
TRBJ2-5 TRBV10-2 . TRBD2 CASSEPKAGGQETQYF TGCGCCAGCAGTGAGCCAAAAGCGGGGGGCCAGGAGACCCAGTACTTC
TRBJ2-1 TRBV7-2 . . CASSLSGVSYNEQFF TGTGCCAGCAGCTTATCAGGGGTTTCCTACAATGAGCAGTTCTTC
TRBJ2-5 TRBV9 . . CASSATGFQETQYF TGTGCCAGCAGCGCAACAGGGTTCCAAGAGACCCAGTACTTC
TRBJ2-3 TRBV29-1 . TRBD2 CSAQLAGADTQYF TGCAGCGCTCAACTAGCGGGCGCAGATACGCAGTATTTT
TRBJ2-1 TRBV6-5 . TRBD2 CASSRTSGDNNEQFF TGTGCCAGCAGCCGAACTAGCGGTGATAACAATGAGCAGTTCTTC
TRBJ1-2 TRBV19 . . CASSLGKGGRDGYTF TGTGCCAGTAGTTTAGGGAAAGGGGGACGAGACGGCTACACCTTC
TRBJ1-5 TRBV2 . . CASSVEQLSNQPQHF TGTGCCAGCAGTGTAGAACAGCTAAGCAATCAGCCCCAGCATTTT
TRBJ1-4 TRBV2 . . CASSPRQSRRLFF TGTGCCAGCAGTCCACGACAGTCCCGAAGACTGTTTTTT
TRBJ2-7 TRBV5-1 . TRBD2 CASSTRLAGPPVDF TGCGCCAGCAGCACCCGACTAGCGGGGCCCCCCGTGGACTTC
TRBJ2-7 TRBV25-1 . . CASSEFGGNEQYF TGTGCCAGCAGTGAATTCGGAGGGAACGAGCAGTACTTC
TRBJ1-2 TRBV4-1 few TRBD1 CASSQGGTGLYGYTF TGCGCCAGCAGCCAGGGAGGGACAGGCCTCTATGGCTACACCTTC
TRBJ2-1 TRBV24-1 . . CATSDPGAQRVSSYNEQFF TGTGCCACCAGTGATCCCGGGGCCCAGCGGGTGAGCTCCTACAATGAGCAGTTCTTC
TRBJ2-7 TRBV11-2 . . CASSNGGVNEQYF TGTGCCAGCAGCAATGGAGGCGTGAACGAGCAGTACTTC
TRBJ1-4 TRBV18 . . CASSAGLGGEKLFF TGTGCCAGCTCCGCGGGGCTTGGCGGCGAAAAACTGTTTTTT
TRBJ2-5 TRBV24-1 . . CASSESYQETQYF TGTGCCTCAAGCGAGAGCTACCAAGAGACCCAGTACTTC
TRBJ1-1 TRBV7-9 . . CASSLFGQGEAFF TGTGCCAGCAGCTTATTTGGGCAGGGTGAAGCTTTCTTT
TRBJ1-2 TRBV3-1/TRBV3-2 . . CASSQEGRANYGYTF TGTGCCAGCAGCCAAGAGGGCAGGGCGAACTATGGCTACACCTTC
TRBJ1-2 TRBV15 . . CATSEGGYGYTF TGTGCCACCAGCGAAGGGGGATATGGCTACACCTTC
TRBJ1-1 TRBV5-1 . . CASSLWTAMNTEAFF TGCGCCAGCAGCCTCTGGACAGCCATGAACACTGAAGCTTTCTTT
TRBJ1-1 TRBV12-3/TRBV12-4 . . CASSLTQSAEAFF TGTGCCAGCAGTTTAACTCAAAGCGCTGAAGCTTTCTTT
TRBJ2-7 TRBV6-5 . TRBD1 CASSRVRDRSYEQYF TGTGCCAGCAGCAGAGTCCGGGACAGGAGCTACGAGCAGTACTTC
TRBJ1-4 TRBV7-8 . TRBD1 CASSIQGSNEKLFF TGTGCCAGCAGCATACAGGGGTCTAATGAAAAACTGTTTTTT
TRBJ1-2 TRBV30 . . CAWTVARVENYGYTF TGTGCCTGGACGGTAGCCAGGGTAGAAAACTATGGCTACACCTTC
TRBJ1-3 TRBV7-9 . . CASSLSGRGGNTIYF TGTGCCAGCAGCCTGTCGGGGCGGGGAGGAAACACCATATATTTT
TRBJ1-2 TRBV28 . . CASSLTLPDSYGYTF TGTGCCAGCAGTTTAACCCTCCCGGACAGCTATGGCTACACCTTC